This T cell receptor beta chain originates from a study of T cells in Graves' hyperthyroidism and ophthalmopathy. Study-wide results and caveats: Ophthalmopathy got predicted by the model a median about 6.5 months before its onset.

V lost 2 bases, J lost 1 base, and 10 bases lay in between. The CDR3 consists of 14 residues. CDR1 and CDR2 (germline): DFQATT, SNEGSKA (reference sequence). As for this clonotype: The antigen remains unidentified.

Amplification yielded TCR beta CDR3 regions, with RNA transcripts as the source. Primed by the HTBI set, a first-round RT-PCR was run on the TCR CDR3. TCRdb redid the calling of the multiplex PCR reads with MiXCR, one entry per CDR3 protein. This table holds some 720,000 distinct CDR3 sequences, over 15% found once. Sample: blood. The genes are TRBV20-1 and TRBJ2-3, with D maybe TRBD2 (6 bases). The TCR originated in a man between 18 and 29 years old with Graves' hyperthyroidism. The CDR3 is CSARLRDGTDTQYF. CDR3 bases: TGCAGTGCTAGATTGCGGGACGGCACAGATACGCAGTATTTT.